This is a list of T cell receptor beta chains from one sample in a study of blood T cell repertoires in COVID-19. The repertoire was sequenced with immunoSEQ multiplex PCR; TCRdb's copy has only in-frame clones and lacks some. This table has around 360,000 clones, about 90% appearing once. Sequencing used PBMCs or T cells enriched from blood (not recorded which). The receptors come from a young woman who had recovered from COVID-19. CDR3s include the opening cysteine and the closing phenylalanine or tryptophan. Fields, in order: D gene, V gene, J gene, clone size, CDR3 DNA, CDR3 protein. D genes are given only for firm matches. Clone size is not always given. Where it is, it says once, few, many or a class for expanded clones.

>NA|TRBV5-6|TRBJ1-2|NA
TGTGCCAGCAGCCCCCGCGGGAGGTACTATGGCTACACCTTC
CASSPRGRYYGYTF
>NA|TRBV20-1|TRBJ2-7|once
TGCAGTGCTAGTAGCGTCCACGAGCAGTACTTC
CSASSVHEQYF
>TRBD1|TRBV7-3|TRBJ1-2|NA
TGTGCCAGCAGCGCGACAGGGGGCTACGGCTACACCTTC
CASSATGGYGYTF
>NA|TRBV10-3|TRBJ2-3|NA
TGTGCCATCACCCTCCCGCCACAGGGTCGCACAGATACGCAGTATTTT
CAITLPPQGRTDTQYF
>TRBD1|TRBV2|TRBJ1-2|NA
TGTGCCAGCAGGGGACAGTTCTATGGCTACACCTTC
CASRGQFYGYTF
>NA|TRBV9|TRBJ1-6|NA
TGTGCCAGCAGCTCCCCGGGGGTCGTGGGGGACCTTAATTCACCCCTCCACTTT
CASSSPGVVGDLNSPLHF
>NA|TRBV29-1|TRBJ2-2|NA
TGCAGCGTTTCTAACGGGGAGCTGTTTTTT
CSVSNGELFF
>NA|TRBV12-3/TRBV12-4|TRBJ2-7|few
TGTGCCAGCGGGCGGGGTTTTTATTACGAGCAGTACTTC
CASGRGFYYEQYF
>NA|TRBV27|TRBJ2-1|NA
TGTGCCAGCACCTCGTCCCCGAGCTCCTACAATGAGCAGTTCTTC
CASTSSPSSYNEQFF
>NA|TRBV6-5|TRBJ2-7|NA
TGTGCCAGCAGTCTACAGGGCCACGAGCAGTACTTC
CASSLQGHEQYF
>TRBD2|TRBV24-1|TRBJ2-7|NA
TGTGCCACCAGTGATTCCTTGGCGGGAGGGAACTACGAGCAGTACTTC
CATSDSLAGGNYEQYF
>NA|TRBV6-5|TRBJ2-2|NA
TGTGCCAGCAAATACTACAGGGAGAACACCGGGGAGCTGTTTTTT
CASKYYRENTGELFF
>NA|TRBV28|TRBJ2-7|few
TGTGCCAGCAGCTCGGACAGCTACGAGCAGTACTTC
CASSSDSYEQYF
>NA|TRBV27|TRBJ1-2|NA
TGTGCCAGCAGGCCTAGGGGGAACTATGGCTACACCTTC
CASRPRGNYGYTF
>TRBD2|TRBV3-1/TRBV3-2|TRBJ2-3|NA
TGTGCCAGCAGCCTGGCGGGAGCGCCTAGCACAGATACGCAGTATTTT
CASSLAGAPSTDTQYF
>NA|TRBV5-5|TRBJ2-5|many
TGTGCCAGCAGCTTGGAACCGGGGAGCCAAGAGACCCAGTACTTC
CASSLEPGSQETQYF
>NA|TRBV4-1|TRBJ2-5|NA
TGCGCCAGCAGCCATCGGGAGACCCAGTACTTC
CASSHRETQYF
>NA|TRBV27|TRBJ2-6|NA
TGTGCCAGCAGTTTATTTAGGAGCTCTGGGGCCAACGTCCTGACTTTC
CASSLFRSSGANVLTF
>NA|TRBV3-1/TRBV3-2|TRBJ1-5|few
TGTGCCAGCAGCCCCCTCGGGGGGAGCGGGCAGCCCCAGCATTTT
CASSPLGGSGQPQHF
>NA|TRBV11-3|TRBJ2-2|NA
TGTGCCAGCAGCCCTCGGGGTCACACCGGGGAGCTGTTTTTT
CASSPRGHTGELFF
>NA|TRBV23-1|TRBJ2-1|NA
TGCGCCAGCAGCTCGCGACATTCTCGGGAGCAGTTCTTC
CASSSRHSREQFF
>NA|TRBV19|TRBJ2-7|few
TGTGCCAGTAGTATTCAATCCCCGGCCTACGAGCAGTACTTC
CASSIQSPAYEQYF
>NA|TRBV11-1|TRBJ1-2|NA
TGTGCCAGCAGCGACGACAGGAACTATGGCTACACCTTC
CASSDDRNYGYTF
>TRBD2|TRBV20-1|TRBJ2-3|NA
TGCAGTGCTAGTCTGGCTAGCGGGAGGACGGCAGATACGCAGTATTTT
CSASLASGRTADTQYF
>TRBD2|TRBV9|TRBJ2-1|NA
TGTGCCAGCAGCGTCAGGACTAGCGGGACTACGGAGCAGTTCTTC
CASSVRTSGTTEQFF
>TRBD2|TRBV23-1|TRBJ2-1|NA
TGCGCCAGCAGTGGGCTAGCGGTGGGACGCGAGCAGTTCTTC
CASSGLAVGREQFF
>TRBD1|TRBV7-2|TRBJ1-2|NA
TGTGCCAGCAGCCTCGCTGGGGGACAGGGCTATGGCTACACCTTC
CASSLAGGQGYGYTF
>NA|TRBV18|TRBJ2-2|NA
TGTGCCAGCTCACCAAAACAAGAGCAGGCCGGGGAGCTGTTTTTT
CASSPKQEQAGELFF
>TRBD1|TRBV7-2|TRBJ2-6|NA
TGTGCCAGCAGCAGACCGGGACAGTTCTCTGGGGCCAACGTCCTGACTTTC
CASSRPGQFSGANVLTF
>NA|TRBV7-6|TRBJ2-1|NA
TGTGCCAGCAGCCGTTCGGGGTGGAATGAGCAGTTCTTC
CASSRSGWNEQFF
>NA|TRBV7-9|TRBJ1-2|NA
TGTGCCAGCAGCCCTGACAGTAACTATGGCTACACCTTC
CASSPDSNYGYTF
>TRBD1|TRBV5-8|TRBJ2-1|NA
TGTGCCAGCAGCTTGCAGACAGGGAGCGATGAGCAGTTCTTC
CASSLQTGSDEQFF
>NA|TRBV7-2|TRBJ2-3|NA
TGTGCCAGCAGCTTAGCGTACACAGATACGCAGTATTTT
CASSLAYTDTQYF
>NA|TRBV28|TRBJ1-2|NA
TGTGCCAGCAGTTTTGGCACCCTTAACTATGGCTACACCTTC
CASSFGTLNYGYTF
>TRBD2|TRBV9|TRBJ2-2|NA
TGTGCCAGCAGCGTAGAAGGGCGGGAGTTAACCGGGGAGCTGTTTTTT
CASSVEGRELTGELFF
>TRBD1|TRBV7-6|TRBJ2-7|NA
TGTGCCAGCAGCACATCTCCGGGACAGGGCTTTTCCTACGAGCAGTACTTC
CASSTSPGQGFSYEQYF
>NA|TRBV18|TRBJ2-2|NA
TGTGCCAGCTCACCACCGGTGAGGGTGAACACCGGGGAGCTGTTTTTT
CASSPPVRVNTGELFF
>NA|TRBV3-1/TRBV3-2|TRBJ1-1|NA
TGTGCCAGCAGCCAACCAGACAGCACTGAAGCTTTCTTT
CASSQPDSTEAFF
>NA|TRBV6-5|TRBJ2-5|once
TGTGCCAGCAGTTACTCGGAGGGAGAGACCCAGTACTTC
CASSYSEGETQYF
>NA|TRBV15|TRBJ1-5|NA
TGTGCCACCAGCAGAGGGAATTGGGTACGGGACAATCAGCCCCAGCATTTT
CATSRGNWVRDNQPQHF
>NA|TRBV25-1|TRBJ1-2|few
TGTGCCAGCAGTGTCAATGGCGGCTACACCTTC
CASSVNGGYTF
>TRBD2|TRBV27|TRBJ2-3|NA
TGTGCCAGCACCGTAGCGGGAGGGCACGGAGATACGCAGTATTTT
CASTVAGGHGDTQYF
>NA|TRBV7-9|TRBJ1-2|NA
TGTGCCAGCAGCTCCGGGGCGGGGGGAGCCTTC
CASSSGAGGAF
>NA|TRBV19|TRBJ2-1|NA
TGTGCCAGTGCCGACTGGTCAATACACAATGAGCAGTTCTTC
CASADWSIHNEQFF
>NA|TRBV28|TRBJ2-7|NA
TGTGCCAGCAGTTCGACCTCCGACTATTACGAGCAGTACTTC
CASSSTSDYYEQYF
>TRBD1|TRBV27|TRBJ2-5|NA
TGTGCCAGCAGTTTGTACAGGGGAGAGGAGACCCAGTACTTC
CASSLYRGEETQYF
>NA|TRBV1|TRBJ1-5|NA
TGCACCAGCAGCCAAGATGGGCCGGGGGGCGAGGGACGGAATCAGCCCCAGCATTTT
CTSSQDGPGGEGRNQPQHF
>NA|TRBV30|TRBJ2-1|NA
TGTGCCTGGAGTGTACCACCAGTCTCCTACAATGAGCAGTTCTTC
CAWSVPPVSYNEQFF
>NA|TRBV6-1|TRBJ2-7|NA
TGTGCCAGCAGTGATCCAGGCTACGAGCAGTACTTC
CASSDPGYEQYF
>NA|TRBV7-2|TRBJ1-2|NA
TGTGCCAGCAGCCCCAGCCGACTGTCTAACTATGGCTACACCTTC
CASSPSRLSNYGYTF
>TRBD2|TRBV5-1|TRBJ2-2|NA
TGCGCCAGCAGCACGACTAGCGTGGACACCGGGGAGCTGTTTTTT
CASSTTSVDTGELFF
>NA|TRBV12-5|TRBJ2-7|NA
TGTGCTAGTGGTTTGGTAAACTCTGCCTACGAGCAGTACTTC
CASGLVNSAYEQYF
>NA|TRBV10-3|TRBJ1-5|NA
TGTGCCATCAGTGAGGGACAGCCAAACAATCAGCCCCAGCATTTT
CAISEGQPNNQPQHF
>TRBD2|TRBV7-3|TRBJ2-7|NA
TGTGCCAGCAGCCCCTCGGGGGGTCCCTACGAGCAGTACTTC
CASSPSGGPYEQYF